These 13 T cell receptor beta chains originate from one sample sequenced in a study of blood T cell repertoires in COVID-19. Libraries were prepared by immunoSEQ multiplex PCR; TCRdb keeps only in-frame clonotypes and omits some of them. The sample consists of just over 650,000 clones, approximately 90% of them appearing once. Sample: peripheral blood. Receptor source: a woman under 30 with acute or convalescent COVID-19.

This clone has only a few counts. The chain recombines TRBV3-1 (or the pseudogene TRBV3-2) with TRBJ1-2; the D gene is possibly TRBD1 (6 bases). Trimming removed 1 base from V and 8 bases from J, with 11 bases in between. The CDR3 is 13 residues long. The germline gives CDR1 LGHDT, CDR2 YNNKEL (reference sequence). This CDR3 is CASSQVRTEGYTF. Written as DNA, the CDR3 is TGTGCCAGCAGCCAAGTTCGGACAGAGGGCTACACCTTC.

This clone was seen only once. The chain joins TRBV9 to TRBJ1-5; D might be TRBD1 (6 bases). Germline CDR1 and CDR2: SGDLS and YYNGEE. This CDR3 has 14 residues. V was clipped by 0 bases and J by 3 bases, with 7 bases between them. CDR3 region: CASSVGDTNQPQHF. DNA of the CDR3: TGTGCCAGCAGCGTAGGGGACACCAATCAGCCCCAGCATTTT.

The gene calls are TRBV7-6 and TRBJ1-4; 9 positions agree with TRBD1. The junction had 8 bases not matched to a gene; V was cut back by 5 bases and J by 10 bases. Germline V gives CDR1 SGHVS, CDR2 FNYEAQ. The CDR3 extends over 14 amino acids. The CDR3 DNA sequence: TGTGCCAGCAGCCATGGGACAGGGTCTGGAAAACTGTTTTTT. Translating gives CASSHGTGSGKLFF.

This clone was seen only once. This chain uses TRBV27 with TRBJ1-2, with 7 positions matching TRBD1. The CDR3 is 14 residues long. Germline CDR1 is MNHEY and CDR2 is SMNVEV (reference sequence). With 4 bases clipped from V and 4 bases from J, the junction kept 6 bases outside the gene matches. CDR3 nucleotides: TGTGCCAGCAGTTCGACCGGGACAGCCTATGGCTACACCTTC. Its translation is CASSSTGTAYGYTF.

The V call is TRBV7-9, the J call TRBJ2-1; 10 nucleotides line up with TRBD1. Germline trimming cut 7 bases from V and 6 bases from J; bases unmatched to any gene: 9. The germline V gene encodes CDR1 SEHNR and CDR2 FQNEAQ (reference sequence). There are 15 residues in the CDR3. The DNA of the CDR3 is TGTGCCAGCATCGGCCGGGACAGGGGATCCAATGAGCAGTTCTTC. This translates into CASIGRDRGSNEQFF.

The chain joins TRBV2 to TRBJ2-7; D is perhaps TRBD1 (6 bases). Trimming took off 8 bases at V and 2 bases at J, with 13 bases between the two ends. The CDR3 runs to 13 residues. The germline V gene has CDR1 SNHLY and CDR2 FYNNEI. CDR3 sequence: CASSNRAPYEQYF. The CDR3 coding sequence is TGTGCCAGCTCTAACAGGGCCCCCTACGAGCAGTACTTC.

V and J are TRBV6-6 and TRBJ1-1; a possible D gene is TRBD1 (5 bases). Germline values: CDR1 MNHNY, CDR2 SVGAGI (reference sequence). The CDR3 contains 11 residues. The V end was cut by 10 bases, the J end by 10 bases, with 16 bases between. DNA for the CDR3: TGTGCCACGGGACCGGGGGGTGCAGCTTTCTTT. It encodes CATGPGGAAFF.

The genes are TRBV7-2 and TRBJ1-2; D is perhaps TRBD1 (6 bases). The CDR3 loop spans 14 amino acids. CDR1 and CDR2 from the germline V gene are SGHTA and FQGNSA. Trimming pared 1 base from V and 4 bases from J, leaving 10 bases between. The CDR3 DNA reads TGTGCCAGCAGCTTAGGAGGCAGGGGCTATGGCTACACCTTC. This encodes CASSLGGRGYGYTF.

Only a few counts were recorded for this clone. The J gene is TRBJ2-5, the V gene TRBV29-1; tentative D call: TRBD2 (7 bases). This CDR3 contains 11 residues. The V gene's germline CDR1 is SQVTM and CDR2 ANQGSEA. V lost 6 bases and J 7 bases, leaving 12 bases between the germline ends. The CDR3 DNA reads TGCAGCGTAGGGGGGGAGGCGACCCAGTACTTC. Translating gives CSVGGEATQYF.

The V and J genes are TRBV24-1 and TRBJ1-5; D is unresolved. V was cut by 8 bases and J by 5 bases, with 6 bases left in between. Germline V lookup: CDR1 KGHDR, CDR2 SFDVKD. The CDR3 totals 11 residues. In nucleotides, the CDR3 is TGTGCCACCATGTATCATCAGCCCCAGCATTTT. It encodes CATMYHQPQHF.

The rearrangement joins TRBV5-5 to TRBJ2-5; 10 positions agree with TRBD2. Trimming took 2 bases from V and 3 from J; bases not matched to a gene: 4. Germline V gives CDR1 SGHKS, CDR2 YYEKEE (reference sequence). There are 15 residues in the CDR3. DNA of the CDR3: TGTGCCAGCAGCTTCAGAACTAGCGGGGAAGAGACCCAGTACTTC. Translating gives CASSFRTSGEETQYF.

This chain uses TRBV6-5 with TRBJ1-4; the D gene is possibly TRBD1 (5 bases). The CDR3 has 15 amino acids. The germline gives CDR1 MNHEY, CDR2 SVGAGI. V lost 4 bases, J lost 5 bases, and 14 bases lay in between. The CDR3 bases are TGTGCCAGCAGTTTCCGCCCAGGGAGGAATGAAAAACTGTTTTTT. Protein product: CASSFRPGRNEKLFF.

The chain joins TRBV11-2 to TRBJ1-1, with no clear D. V gave up 0 bases and J gave up 0 bases, with 5 bases separating them. The CDR3 length is 14 residues. Germline values: CDR1 SGHAT, CDR2 FQNNGV. The CDR3 nucleotides are TGTGCCAGCAGCTTAGAAGACATGAACACTGAAGCTTTCTTT. It translates to CASSLEDMNTEAFF.